Below, 20 T cell receptor beta chains from the same sample are listed, as sequenced in a study of Graves' ophthalmopathy and Graves' hyperthyroidism. CDR3 regions of TCR beta were amplified from RNA transcripts. HTBI-primed first-round RT-PCR preceded second-round multiplex PCR. TCRdb processed the multiplex PCR reads anew with MiXCR; each CDR3 protein has one entry. The data contain just over 600,000 distinct CDR3 sequences, 22% of them seen just once; the ten biggest clones take up around 6.5%. Sequencing used peripheral blood. The receptors come from a woman younger than 30 with stable Graves' hyperthyroidism. Some clones in this sample may be carry-over from other donors' samples.

This sequence joins TRBV20-1 and TRBJ1-2; weak D call: TRBD1 (5 bases). Looked up from germline, CDR1 is DFQATT and CDR2 is SNEGSKA (reference sequence). The CDR3 runs 13 residues. V was shortened by 1 base and J by 4 bases, with 10 bases between the two germline ends. The CDR3 sequence: CSARARDSYGYTF. The CDR3 nucleotides read TGCAGTGCTAGAGCCCGGGACTCCTATGGCTACACCTTC.

The table lists this clonotype with a few counts. The chain uses TRBV12-3 or TRBV12-4 and TRBJ2-7; TRBD2 matches at 7 bases. There are 16 residues in the CDR3. Unmatched junction bases numbered 14, after V lost 6 bases and J lost 3 bases. The CDR3 is CASSRIAGDRIYEQYF. DNA for the CDR3: TGTGCCAGCAGCCGCATCGCGGGAGACCGAATCTACGAGCAGTACTTC.

The chain has TRBV6-1 and TRBJ2-5; TRBD2 might be the D (7 bases). The V gene's germline CDR1 is MNHNS and CDR2 SASEGT. Trimming took 3 bases from V and 2 from J, leaving 13 bases between them. The CDR3 length is 15 residues. CDR3 sequence (DNA): TGTGCCAGCAGTGATGTTGGGGGGGCACAAGAGACCCAGTACTTC. Residues: CASSDVGGAQETQYF.

This clonotype has at least ten counts. The CDR3 loop reads CSARDLPGKETQYF. CDR3 coding DNA: TGCAGTGCTAGAGATCTGCCCGGGAAAGAGACCCAGTACTTC. J is TRBJ2-5 and V is TRBV20-1, with D maybe TRBD2 (5 bases). The CDR3 loop spans 14 amino acids. Looked up from germline, CDR1 is DFQATT and CDR2 is SNEGSKA (reference sequence). Trimming took off 0 bases at V and 3 bases at J, with 11 bases between the two ends.

This clonotype appeared a few times. The gene calls are TRBV4-3 and TRBJ1-2; D is unclear. V lost 3 bases, J lost 6 bases, and 8 bases lay in between. Germline V gives CDR1 LGHNA, CDR2 YSLEER. The CDR3 covers 12 residues. In DNA, the CDR3 is TGCGCCAGCAGCCATGGCGCCGATGGCTACACCTTC. Its translation: CASSHGADGYTF.

This clonotype has at least ten counts. The chain recombines TRBV6-1 with TRBJ2-7; 7 bases fit TRBD1. Germline CDR1 MNHNS, CDR2 SASEGT. This CDR3 has 15 amino acids. Trimming at V came to 6 bases and at J to 0 bases, leaving 8 bases not matched to a gene. The CDR3 spells CASRGLQGSSYEQYF. CDR3 nucleotides: TGTGCCAGCAGGGGCTTACAGGGGAGCTCCTACGAGCAGTACTTC.

This clonotype was picked up many times. DNA for the CDR3: TGTGCCAGCAGGAGACCGGGGGCAGAGACCCAGTACTTC. It translates to CASRRPGAETQYF. The chain links TRBV28 to TRBJ2-5, with D perhaps being TRBD1 or TRBD2 (6 bases each). CDR3 length: 13 amino acids. Trimming pared 6 bases from V and 4 bases from J, leaving 12 bases between. CDR1 and CDR2 (germline): MDHEN, SYDVKM.

This clonotype was seen at least ten times. This chain uses TRBV12-3 or TRBV12-4 with TRBJ2-5, with D hard to call. The germline V and J ends were trimmed by 8 bases and 4 bases, with 8 bases remaining between them. The CDR3 loop spans 11 amino acids. CDR3 in DNA: TGTGCCAGCTCGGACGGAGAGACCCAGTACTTC. It encodes CASSDGETQYF.

The V and J genes are TRBV3-1 and TRBJ1-1; no firm D call. V lost 3 bases and J lost 8, with 13 bases in between. This CDR3 is built from 13 residues. Germline V lookup: CDR1 LGHDT, CDR2 YNNKEL (reference sequence). The chain's CDR3 is CASSHPSRAEAFF. The CDR3 DNA reads as TGTGCCAGCAGCCACCCCTCCCGCGCCGAAGCTTTCTTT.

This chain uses TRBV6-1 with TRBJ2-7, with TRBD1 matching 8 bases. The CDR3 extends over 14 amino acids. V lost 7 bases and J lost 1; bases outside the gene matches: 6. The germline CDR1 and CDR2 sequences are MNHNS and SASEGT. CDR3 region: CASISGTGSYEQYF. CDR3 DNA: TGTGCCAGCATCTCCGGGACAGGATCCTACGAGCAGTACTTC.

A remark on this clonotype: This may be a read error: a much more frequent sequence differs by one nucleotide. The gene calls are TRBV9 and TRBJ1-3; 7 nucleotides align to TRBD1. The CDR3 covers 15 residues. CDR1 is SGDLS and CDR2 is YYNGEE in the germline V gene. J lost 0 bases, V lost 4 bases, and 4 bases had no gene match. The CDR3 spells CASSPTGDSGNTIYF. Written as DNA, the CDR3 is TGTGCCAGCAGCCCCACAGGGGACTCTGGAAACACCATATATTTT.

In regard to this clonotype: It may be a read error: a sequence one base away is much more abundant. Since the CDR3 does not end with the conserved phenylalanine or tryptophan, this likely comes from a read error. This chain joins TRBV6-1 and TRBJ1-1, with D possibly matching TRBD1 (5 bases). The CDR3 sequence is 13 residues long. Deletions cut 4 bases from V and 3 bases from J, with 9 bases between. Germline V CDR1 and CDR2: MNHNS, SASEGT. CDR3 loop: CASSGGLDTEAFL. The CDR3 DNA is TGTGCCAGCAGTGGGGGGTTGGACACTGAAGCTTTCTTG.

Many counts were recorded for this clonotype. V is TRBV6-1 and J is TRBJ2-5; D not certain. V shed 5 bases and J shed 2 bases, with 12 bases lying between them. CDR1 and CDR2 from the germline V gene are MNHNS and SASEGT. The CDR3 length is 14 residues. CDR3 sequence reads: CASSIGYVQETQYF. The DNA for the CDR3 is TGTGCCAGCAGTATTGGGTACGTTCAAGAGACCCAGTACTTC.

There are a few counts of this clonotype. The genes are TRBV19 and TRBJ1-1, with D hard to call. The CDR3 extends over 13 amino acids. V gave up 7 bases and J gave up 5 bases, with 14 bases separating them. Germline V lookup: CDR1 LNHDA, CDR2 SQIVND (reference sequence). The CDR3 loop reads CASNRITGTEAFF. The CDR3 bases are TGTGCCAGTAACCGCATTACGGGTACTGAAGCTTTCTTT.

This chain uses TRBV20-1 with TRBJ2-7; 8 bases match TRBD2. This CDR3 is built from 14 residues. Germline loops: CDR1 DFQATT, CDR2 SNEGSKA (reference sequence). J was trimmed by 4 bases and V by 5 bases; bases with no gene match: 10. CDR3 coding DNA: TGCAGTGCTTTAAGCGGGAGATTCGTTTACGAGCAGTACTTC. It translates to CSALSGRFVYEQYF.

This clonotype was recorded a few times. The V call is TRBV2, the J call TRBJ1-2; TRBD1 is a possible D gene (5 bases). Per germline, CDR1 SNHLY and CDR2 FYNNEI. The CDR3 covers 12 residues. V dropped 7 bases and J dropped 7 bases, with 13 bases sitting between them. CDR3 coding DNA: TGTGCCAGCACCGAACAGGTCCCTGGCTACACCTTC. Translation: CASTEQVPGYTF.

This sequence joins TRBV2 and TRBJ1-1; no definite D call. Germline lookup yields CDR1 SNHLY and CDR2 FYNNEI. Deletions cut 4 bases from V and 5 bases from J, with 11 bases between. The CDR3 length is 13 residues. This CDR3 reads CASSVERRTEAFF. The CDR3 DNA follows: TGTGCCAGCAGTGTCGAGAGAAGGACTGAAGCTTTCTTT.

This clonotype has a count of ten or more. The chain couples TRBV28 to TRBJ1-5, with D hard to call. The CDR3 sequence is 13 residues long. Germline-derived CDR1 and CDR2 are MDHEN and SYDVKM. Trimming pared 4 bases from V and 4 bases from J, leaving 8 bases between. The CDR3 region has the DNA TGTGCCAGCAGTTCCAGAACTAATCAGCCCCAGCATTTT. Its protein is CASSSRTNQPQHF. The entire variable domain, with the rest obtained from reference TRBV28 and TRBJ1-5, is as follows: DVKVTQSSRYLVKRTGEKVFLECVQDMDHENMFWYRQDPGLGLRLIYFSYDVKMKEKGDIPEGYSVSREKKERFSLILESASTNQTSMYLCASSSRTNQPQHFGDGTRLSIL.

This clonotype was found many times. The chain uses TRBV11-2 and TRBJ1-6; the match to TRBD1 covers 10 bases. Trimming cost V 0 bases and J 10 bases; bases outside gene matches: 6. The CDR3 is 16 amino acids. The germline V gene encodes CDR1 SGHAT and CDR2 FQNNGV. The CDR3 reads CASSLDPTGGWSPLHF. The CDR3 coding sequence is TGTGCCAGCAGCTTAGACCCGACAGGGGGCTGGTCACCCCTCCACTTT.

This clonotype was detected ten times or more. The J gene is TRBJ1-2, the V gene TRBV12-3 or TRBV12-4; D gene ambiguous. CDR3 length: 15 amino acids. Trimming took off 3 bases at V and 2 bases at J, with 13 bases between the two ends. The CDR3: CASSLGLGGNYGYTF. DNA for the CDR3: TGTGCCAGCAGTTTGGGTTTAGGAGGGAACTATGGCTACACCTTC.